The entry below gives a single T cell receptor beta chain sequence along with its context. What it binds is unknown. Per the germline V gene, CDR1 is LGHDT and CDR2 is YNNKEL (reference sequence). The CDR3 spans 14 residues. The data derive from a study of monozygotic twins with inflammatory bowel disease. General observations from the study: Among T cells, the various subtypes were not distinguishable.

TCRalpha and TCRbeta cDNA underwent two nested PCRs of 16 and 9 cycles. One entry per CDR3 protein, without DNA, is what TCRdb gives after re-calling the 5' RACE reads. The sample table includes around 400,000 distinct CDR3 sequences. The sample comprised blood. This sequence was found in a human donor with ulcerative colitis or Crohn's disease, or a healthy co-twin of an affected twin (not recorded which). The rearrangement joins TRBV3-1 to TRBJ2-7; TCRdb's D gene call, TRBD1, goes unchecked for lack of DNA. CDR3 region: CASTRDRGSYEQYF.